Listed here are 13 T cell receptor beta chains from one sample, sequenced in a study of cytomegalovirus exposure and HLA in healthy donors. PCR amplification relied on 60 Vbeta primers (plus 13 Jbeta primers). Generated by immunoSEQ multiplex PCR, the TCRdb table keeps only in-frame clones and is missing some. The sample gives about 180,000 clones, approximately 80% of which show up once; less than 1.5% is in the top ten. The sample was PBMCs. Every receptor here comes from a girl aged 5-17 years in good health and CMV-seropositive.

The J gene is TRBJ1-2, the V gene TRBV7-9; tentatively, D is TRBD1 (6 bases). The length of the CDR3 is 15 residues. The V gene's germline CDR1 is SEHNR and CDR2 FQNEAQ (reference sequence). V shed 4 bases and J shed 6 bases, with 18 bases lying between them. CDR3: CASSYLEGGFDGYTF. The CDR3 region has the DNA TGTGCCAGCAGCTATTTAGAGGGGGGGTTTGATGGCTACACCTTC.

The chain has TRBV27 and TRBJ2-7, with 7 nucleotides matching TRBD1. The ends lost 4 bases at V and 3 bases at J; junction bases unmatched: 9. CDR3 size: 15 residues. The germline CDR1 and CDR2 sequences are MNHEY and SMNVEV (reference sequence). The DNA for the CDR3 is TGTGCCAGCAGTTATAGGCCAGGGGGTGTCTACGAGCAGTACTTC. It is translated as CASSYRPGGVYEQYF.

The J gene is TRBJ2-2, the V gene TRBV2; 7 bases align to TRBD1. J gave up 0 bases and V 10 bases, and 5 bases lay outside the gene matches. The CDR3 sequence is 14 residues long. In germline, CDR1 is SNHLY, CDR2 FYNNEI. CDR3 DNA: TGTGCCACTACGGGACAGTCGAACACCGGGGAGCTGTTTTTT. Protein sequence: CATTGQSNTGELFF.

The rearrangement uses TRBV11-2 and TRBJ1-2, with D uncertain. V dropped 5 bases and J dropped 4 bases, with 14 bases sitting between them. Germline-derived CDR1 and CDR2 are SGHAT and FQNNGV. This CDR3 has 14 residues. CDR3: CASSISPVVYGYTF. DNA of the CDR3: TGTGCCAGCAGCATAAGCCCGGTCGTCTATGGCTACACCTTC.

V usage is TRBV19 and J usage is TRBJ2-5, with a weak D call TRBD2 (5 bases). The V and J ends lost 5 bases and 2 bases respectively, with 12 bases between them. Germline V gene data show CDR1 as LNHDA and CDR2 as SQIVND (reference sequence). The CDR3 consists of 14 residues. CDR3 DNA sequence: TGTGCCAGTAGTTTCAGGACTGATCAAGAGACCCAGTACTTC. Translated, it gives CASSFRTDQETQYF.

The chain carries TRBV7-9 and TRBJ1-3; D gene uncertain. Germline CDR1 SEHNR, CDR2 FQNEAQ (reference sequence). V lost 0 bases and J 0 bases, leaving 12 bases between the germline ends. The CDR3 totals 17 residues. CDR3 nucleotides: TGTGCCAGCAGCTTAGCGAACGGCGGGAGCTCTGGAAACACCATATATTTT. Encoded protein: CASSLANGGSSGNTIYF.

V gene TRBV14 combines with J gene TRBJ2-1; 7 nucleotides agree with TRBD2. V gave up 0 bases and J gave up 13 bases; unmatched junction bases: 9. Germline V gene data show CDR1 as SGHDN and CDR2 as FVKESK. CDR3 length: 14 residues. CDR3 loop: CASSQDLAGEIQFF. The CDR3 region has the DNA TGTGCCAGCAGCCAAGACTTAGCGGGTGAGATACAGTTCTTC.

There are a few counts of this clone. The chain uses TRBV7-8 and TRBJ1-1, with unresolved D. Trimming left V 0 bases short and J 7 bases short, with 9 bases between. CDR1 SGHVS and CDR2 FQNEAQ come from the germline V gene. The CDR3 loop spans 13 amino acids. The CDR3 protein is CASSLALEGEAFF. The DNA of the CDR3 is TGTGCCAGCAGCTTAGCCTTGGAGGGTGAAGCTTTCTTT. Looking up the rest from reference TRBV7-8 and TRBJ1-1 gives the full variable domain: GAGVSQSPRYKVAKRGQDVALRCDPISGHVSLFWYQQALGQGPEFLTYFQNEAQLDKSGLPSDRFFAERPEGSVSTLKIQRTQQEDSAVYLCASSLALEGEAFFGQGTRLTVV.

A note on this clone: At one of its ends the junction is not consistent with the germline gene, which may arise from a read error. The V and J genes are TRBV2 and TRBJ2-1, with TRBD2 matching over 12 bases. The CDR3 consists of 16 residues. Germline CDR1 reads SNHLY; CDR2 reads FYNNEI. CDR3 residues: CASSERLAGEINEQFF. The DNA of the CDR3 is TGTGCCAGTAGTGAGAGACTAGCGGGAGAAATCAATGAGCAGTTCTTC.

The chain combines TRBV27 with TRBJ2-7; 11 bases are shared with TRBD1. The CDR3 is made up of 13 amino acids. With V trimmed by 5 bases and J by 5 bases, 2 bases remained unmatched. The V gene's germline CDR1 is MNHEY and CDR2 SMNVEV (reference sequence). As DNA, the CDR3 is TGTGCCAGCAGTGCGGGACAGGGGGACGAGCAGTACTTC. It specifies CASSAGQGDEQYF.

The gene calls are TRBV6-1 and TRBJ2-5; tentatively, D is TRBD2 (6 bases). With the DNA end fitting TRBJ2-7 better, the J assignment may be wrong. CDR1 and CDR2 from the germline V gene are MNHNS and SASEGT. This CDR3 spans 14 amino acids. This CDR3 reads CASTFGGSSYEQYF. For the CDR3, the DNA is TGTGCCAGCACTTTCGGGGGTAGCTCCTACGAGCAGTACTTC.

The chain combines TRBV6-5 with TRBJ2-2, with TRBD2 matching over 7 bases. In germline, CDR1 is MNHEY, CDR2 SVGAGI. CDR3 length: 14 amino acids. The V segment lost 2 bases and the J segment 8 bases; nucleotides outside the gene matches: 5. CDR3 sequence (DNA): TGTGCCAGCAGTTACGGCGGGAGTTCTGGGGAGCTGTTTTTT. Its protein product is CASSYGGSSGELFF.

This clone came up once. The rearrangement uses TRBV4-1 and TRBJ2-2; 7 bases fit TRBD1. J gave up 7 bases and V 4 bases, and 12 bases lay outside the gene matches. CDR3 size: 16 residues. In germline, CDR1 is MGHRA, CDR2 YSYEKL. As DNA, the CDR3 is TGCGCCAGCAGCCCCCAGTCGACAGGGACAATCGGGGAGCTGTTTTTT. Amino acids: CASSPQSTGTIGELFF.